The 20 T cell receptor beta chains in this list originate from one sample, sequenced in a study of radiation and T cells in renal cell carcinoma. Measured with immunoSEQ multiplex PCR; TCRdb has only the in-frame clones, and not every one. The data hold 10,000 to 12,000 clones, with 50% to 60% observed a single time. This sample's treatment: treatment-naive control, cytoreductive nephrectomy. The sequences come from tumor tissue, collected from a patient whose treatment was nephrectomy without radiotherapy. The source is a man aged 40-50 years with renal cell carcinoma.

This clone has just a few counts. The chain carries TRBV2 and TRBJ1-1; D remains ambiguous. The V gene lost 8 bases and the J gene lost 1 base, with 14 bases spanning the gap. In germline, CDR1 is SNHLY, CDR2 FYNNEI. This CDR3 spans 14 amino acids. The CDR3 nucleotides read TGTGCCAGCTCCCCCGGTCCTAGGAACACTGAAGCTTTCTTT. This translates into CASSPGPRNTEAFF.

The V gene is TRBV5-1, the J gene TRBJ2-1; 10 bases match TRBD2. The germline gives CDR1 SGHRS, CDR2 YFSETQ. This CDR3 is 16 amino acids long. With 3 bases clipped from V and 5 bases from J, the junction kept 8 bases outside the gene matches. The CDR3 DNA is TGCGCCAGCAGCTACGGCGGGCTAGCGGGAGACAATGAGCAGTTCTTC. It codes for CASSYGGLAGDNEQFF.

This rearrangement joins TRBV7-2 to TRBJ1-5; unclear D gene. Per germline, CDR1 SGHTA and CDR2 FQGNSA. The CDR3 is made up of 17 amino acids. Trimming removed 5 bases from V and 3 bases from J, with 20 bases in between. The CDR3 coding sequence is TGTGCCAGCAGCCCCCGTGGTTCGGGGTGGGACAATCAGCCCCAGCATTTT. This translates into CASSPRGSGWDNQPQHF.

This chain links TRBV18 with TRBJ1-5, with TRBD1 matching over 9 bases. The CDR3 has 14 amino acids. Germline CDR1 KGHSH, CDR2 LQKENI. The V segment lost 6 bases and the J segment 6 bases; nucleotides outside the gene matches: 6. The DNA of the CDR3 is TGTGCCAGCTCGCTACAGGGGGCAGGTCAGCCCCAGCATTTT. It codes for CASSLQGAGQPQHF.

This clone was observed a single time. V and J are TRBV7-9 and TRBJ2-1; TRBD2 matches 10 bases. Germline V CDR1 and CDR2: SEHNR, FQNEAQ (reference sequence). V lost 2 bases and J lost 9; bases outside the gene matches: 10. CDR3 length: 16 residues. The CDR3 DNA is TGTGCCAGCAGCTTAAGGCAAAGCGGGAGGGCCGGTGAGCAGTTCTTC. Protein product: CASSLRQSGRAGEQFF.

CDR3 in amino acids: CASSSGQGYGYTF. CDR3 nucleotides: TGTGCCAGCAGCTCTGGACAGGGATATGGCTACACCTTC. V is TRBV11-2 and J is TRBJ1-2; 8 bases map to TRBD1. The germline V gene encodes CDR1 SGHAT and CDR2 FQNNGV. V shed 4 bases, J shed 5 bases, and the junction held 3 bases outside the gene matches. The CDR3 sequence is 13 residues long.

The CDR3 region has the DNA TGTGCCAGCAGCCCTGGACTAAGGGAGACCCAGTACTTC. This codes for CASSPGLRETQYF. This chain connects TRBV7-9 to TRBJ2-5; possibly TRBD2 for D (6 bases). The length of the CDR3 is 13 residues. Germline V gene lookup returns CDR1 SEHNR and CDR2 FQNEAQ (reference sequence). Trimming removed 5 bases from V and 5 bases from J, with 12 bases in between.

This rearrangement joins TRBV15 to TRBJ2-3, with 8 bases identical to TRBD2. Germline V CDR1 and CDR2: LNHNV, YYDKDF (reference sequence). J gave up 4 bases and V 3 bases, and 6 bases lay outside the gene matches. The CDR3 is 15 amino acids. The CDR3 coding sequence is TGTGCCACCAGCAGTTTTAGCGGGAACGCAGATACGCAGTATTTT. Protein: CATSSFSGNADTQYF.

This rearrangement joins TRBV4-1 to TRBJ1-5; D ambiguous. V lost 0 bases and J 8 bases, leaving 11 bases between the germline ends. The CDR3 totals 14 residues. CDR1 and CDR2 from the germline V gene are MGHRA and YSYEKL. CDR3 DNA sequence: TGCGCCAGCAGCCAAGATCTAGTTTTGGAGCCCCAGCATTTT. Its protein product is CASSQDLVLEPQHF.

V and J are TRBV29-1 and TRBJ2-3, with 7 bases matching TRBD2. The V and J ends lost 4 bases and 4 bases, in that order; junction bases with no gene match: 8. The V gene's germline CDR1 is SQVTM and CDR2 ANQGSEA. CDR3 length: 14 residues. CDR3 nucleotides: TGCAGCGTTGGGGGGGGGTCCCAAGCAGATACGCAGTATTTT. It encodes CSVGGGSQADTQYF.

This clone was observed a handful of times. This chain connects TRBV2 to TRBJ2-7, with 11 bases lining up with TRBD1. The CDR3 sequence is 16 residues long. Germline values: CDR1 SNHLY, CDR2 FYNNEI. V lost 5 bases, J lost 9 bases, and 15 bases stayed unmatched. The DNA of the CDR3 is TGTGCCAGCAGTCGGGCCGGGACAGGGGGTTCTTGGGGGCAGTACGTC. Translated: CASSRAGTGGSWGQYV.

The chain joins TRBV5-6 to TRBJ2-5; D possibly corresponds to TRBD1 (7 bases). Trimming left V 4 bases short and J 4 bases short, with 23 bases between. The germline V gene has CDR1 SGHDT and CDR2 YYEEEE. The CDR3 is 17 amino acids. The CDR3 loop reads CASSRGSLRGRSETQYF. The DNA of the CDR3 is TGTGCCAGCAGCCGGGGGTCGTTGAGGGGGCGTTCAGAGACCCAGTACTTC.

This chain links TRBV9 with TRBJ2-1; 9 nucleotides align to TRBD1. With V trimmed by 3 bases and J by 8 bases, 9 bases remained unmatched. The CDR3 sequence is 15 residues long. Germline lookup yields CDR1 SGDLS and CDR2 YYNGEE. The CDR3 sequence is CASSGPGQGIYEQFF. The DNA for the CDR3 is TGTGCCAGCAGCGGACCGGGACAGGGAATCTATGAGCAGTTCTTC.

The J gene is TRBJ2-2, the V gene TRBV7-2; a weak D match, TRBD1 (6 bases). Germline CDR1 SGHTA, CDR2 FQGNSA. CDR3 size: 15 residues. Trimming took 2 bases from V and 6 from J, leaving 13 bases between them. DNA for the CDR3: TGTGCCAGCAGCTTAAGCAGGGGTGGCGCCGGGGAGCTGTTTTTT. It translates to CASSLSRGGAGELFF.

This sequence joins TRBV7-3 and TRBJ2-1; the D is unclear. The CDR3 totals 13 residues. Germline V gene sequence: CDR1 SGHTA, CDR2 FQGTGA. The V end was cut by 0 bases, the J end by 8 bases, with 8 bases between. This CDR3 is CASSLTLDHEQFF. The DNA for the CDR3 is TGTGCCAGCAGCTTAACGTTAGACCATGAGCAGTTCTTC.

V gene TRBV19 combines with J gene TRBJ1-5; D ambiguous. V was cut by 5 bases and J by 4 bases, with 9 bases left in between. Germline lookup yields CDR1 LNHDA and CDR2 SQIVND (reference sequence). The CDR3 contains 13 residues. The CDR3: CASSGTLNQPQHF. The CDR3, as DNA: TGTGCCAGTAGTGGCACGTTAAATCAGCCCCAGCATTTT.

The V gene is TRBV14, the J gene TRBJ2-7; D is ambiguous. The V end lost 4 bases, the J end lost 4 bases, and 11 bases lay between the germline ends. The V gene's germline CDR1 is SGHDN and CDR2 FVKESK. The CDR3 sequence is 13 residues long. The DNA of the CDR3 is TGTGCCAGCAGCCTAACCACATTGTACGAGCAGTACTTC. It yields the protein CASSLTTLYEQYF.

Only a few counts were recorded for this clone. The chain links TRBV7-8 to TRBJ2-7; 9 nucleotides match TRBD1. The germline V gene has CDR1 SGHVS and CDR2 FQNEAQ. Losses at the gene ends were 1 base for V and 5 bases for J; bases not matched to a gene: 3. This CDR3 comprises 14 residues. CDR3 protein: CASSLGQGVHEQYF. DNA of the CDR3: TGTGCCAGCAGCTTAGGACAGGGGGTCCACGAGCAGTACTTC.

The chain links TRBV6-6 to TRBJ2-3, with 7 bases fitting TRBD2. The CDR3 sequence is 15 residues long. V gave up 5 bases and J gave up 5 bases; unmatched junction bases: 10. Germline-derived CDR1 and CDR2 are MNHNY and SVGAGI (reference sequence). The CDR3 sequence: CASSRGSGSKDTQYF. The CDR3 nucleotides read TGTGCCAGCAGTCGCGGGAGCGGTTCTAAAGATACGCAGTATTTT.

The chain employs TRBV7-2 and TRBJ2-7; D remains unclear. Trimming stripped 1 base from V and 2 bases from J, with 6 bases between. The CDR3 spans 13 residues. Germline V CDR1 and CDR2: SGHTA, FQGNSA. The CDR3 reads CASSLDRTYEQYF. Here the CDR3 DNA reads TGTGCCAGCAGCTTAGACAGAACCTACGAGCAGTACTTC.